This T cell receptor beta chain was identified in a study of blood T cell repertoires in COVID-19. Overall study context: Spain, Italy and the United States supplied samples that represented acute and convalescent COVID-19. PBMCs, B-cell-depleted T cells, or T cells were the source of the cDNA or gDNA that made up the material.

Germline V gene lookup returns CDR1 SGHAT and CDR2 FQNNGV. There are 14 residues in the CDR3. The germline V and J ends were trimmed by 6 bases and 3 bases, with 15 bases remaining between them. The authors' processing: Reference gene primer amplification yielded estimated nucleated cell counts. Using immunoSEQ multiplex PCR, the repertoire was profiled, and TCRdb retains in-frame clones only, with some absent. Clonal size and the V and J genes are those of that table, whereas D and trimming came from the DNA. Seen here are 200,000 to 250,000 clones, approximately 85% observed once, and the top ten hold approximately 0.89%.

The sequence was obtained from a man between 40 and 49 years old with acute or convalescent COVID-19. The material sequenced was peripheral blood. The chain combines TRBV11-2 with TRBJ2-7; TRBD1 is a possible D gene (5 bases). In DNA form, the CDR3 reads TGTGCCAGCAGACCCCAGGGTAATATCTACGAGCAGTACTTC. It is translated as CASRPQGNIYEQYF.